Each of the 5 T cell receptor beta chains below was sequenced from the same sample in a study of blood T cell repertoires in COVID-19. TCRdb's copy holds only in-frame clones and misses some; the assay was immunoSEQ multiplex PCR. Found here are about 110,000 clones, over 80% of them singletons; the top ten hold roughly 0.83%. The specimen sequenced was peripheral blood. Receptors were obtained from a woman aged 70 to 79 with acute or convalescent COVID-19.

The rearrangement links TRBV6-5 to TRBJ2-2; unclear D gene. Between the trimmed V and J ends, which lost 4 bases and 4 bases, there was a span of 7 bases. The CDR3 loop spans 13 amino acids. Germline V gene data show CDR1 as MNHEY and CDR2 as SVGAGI. The CDR3 region has the DNA TGTGCCAGCAGTTCCGACACCACCGGGGAGCTGTTTTTT. Residues: CASSSDTTGELFF.

CDR3 residues: CASSEESGAFGELFF. In DNA form, the CDR3 reads TGTGCCAGCAGTGAAGAGTCAGGGGCGTTCGGGGAGCTGTTTTTT. The chain recombines TRBV2 with TRBJ2-2, with D perhaps matching TRBD1 (6 bases). V lost 1 base, J lost 7 bases, and 13 bases lay in between. From germline, CDR1 is SNHLY and CDR2 FYNNEI. The length of the CDR3 is 15 residues.

The V call is TRBV30, the J call TRBJ2-7; TRBD2 aligns across 8 bases. The germline V gene has CDR1 GTSNPN and CDR2 SVGIG (reference sequence). This CDR3 contains 15 residues. Trimming cost V 3 bases and J 5 bases; bases outside gene matches: 12. CDR3 in DNA: TGTGCCTGGAGCCGACGGGGGGGATTGAGGAACGAGCAGTACTTC. This gives the protein CAWSRRGGLRNEQYF.

J is TRBJ1-2 and V is TRBV5-1; 9 bases fit TRBD1. This CDR3 is 13 amino acids long. Germline V gene lookup returns CDR1 SGHRS and CDR2 YFSETQ. V trimming: 0 bases; J trimming: 8 bases; junction bases outside the gene matches: 2. The DNA of the CDR3 is TGCGCCAGCAGCTTGGGACAGGGGGACGGCTACACCTTC. Translated: CASSLGQGDGYTF.

This clone was recorded only once. This chain connects TRBV6-2 or TRBV6-3 to TRBJ2-2, with D tentatively TRBD2 (7 bases). The CDR3 totals 18 residues. V was pared by 4 bases and J by 4 bases, with 22 bases between. Germline CDR1 MNHEY, CDR2 SVGEGT. As DNA, the CDR3 is TGTGCCAGCAGTTCCCTGGGGGGGCTTTCAACCACCACCGGGGAGCTGTTTTTT. It translates to CASSSLGGLSTTTGELFF.